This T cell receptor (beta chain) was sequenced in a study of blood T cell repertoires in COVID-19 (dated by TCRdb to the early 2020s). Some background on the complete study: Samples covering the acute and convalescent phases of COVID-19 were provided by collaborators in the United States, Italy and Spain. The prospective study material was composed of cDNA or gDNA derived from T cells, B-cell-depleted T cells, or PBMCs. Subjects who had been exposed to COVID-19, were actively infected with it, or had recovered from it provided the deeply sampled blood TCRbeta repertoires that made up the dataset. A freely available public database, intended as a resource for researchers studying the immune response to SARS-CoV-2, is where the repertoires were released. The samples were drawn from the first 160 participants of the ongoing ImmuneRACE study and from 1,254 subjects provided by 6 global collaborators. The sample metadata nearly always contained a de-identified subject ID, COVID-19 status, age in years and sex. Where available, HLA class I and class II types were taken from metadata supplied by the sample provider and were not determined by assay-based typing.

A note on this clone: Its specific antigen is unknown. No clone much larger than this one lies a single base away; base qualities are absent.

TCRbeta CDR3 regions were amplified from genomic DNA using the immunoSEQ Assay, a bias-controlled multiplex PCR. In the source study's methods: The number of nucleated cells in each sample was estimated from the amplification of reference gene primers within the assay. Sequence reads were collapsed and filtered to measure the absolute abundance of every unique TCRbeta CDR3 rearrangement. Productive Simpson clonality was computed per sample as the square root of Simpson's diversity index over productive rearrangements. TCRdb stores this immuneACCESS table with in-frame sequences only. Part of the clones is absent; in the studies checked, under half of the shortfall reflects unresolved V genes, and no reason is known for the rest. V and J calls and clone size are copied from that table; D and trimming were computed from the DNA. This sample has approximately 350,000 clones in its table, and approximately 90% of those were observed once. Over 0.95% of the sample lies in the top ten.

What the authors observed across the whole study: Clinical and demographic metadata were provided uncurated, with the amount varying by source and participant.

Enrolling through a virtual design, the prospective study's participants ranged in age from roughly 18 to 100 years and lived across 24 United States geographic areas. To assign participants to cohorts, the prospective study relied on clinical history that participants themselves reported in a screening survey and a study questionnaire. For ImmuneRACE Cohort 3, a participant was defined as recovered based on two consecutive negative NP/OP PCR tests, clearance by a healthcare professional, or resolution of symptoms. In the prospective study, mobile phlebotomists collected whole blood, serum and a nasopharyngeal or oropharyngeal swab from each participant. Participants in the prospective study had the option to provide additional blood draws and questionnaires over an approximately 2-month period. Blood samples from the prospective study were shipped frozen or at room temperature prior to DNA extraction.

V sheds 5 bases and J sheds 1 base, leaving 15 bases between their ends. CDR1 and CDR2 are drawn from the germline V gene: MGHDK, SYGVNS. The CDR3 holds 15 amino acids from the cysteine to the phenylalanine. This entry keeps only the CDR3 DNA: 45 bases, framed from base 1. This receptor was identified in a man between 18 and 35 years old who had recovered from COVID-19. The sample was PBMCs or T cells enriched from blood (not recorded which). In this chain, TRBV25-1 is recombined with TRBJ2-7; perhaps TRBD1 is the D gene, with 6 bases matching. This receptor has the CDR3 CASSLTGSLSYEQYF. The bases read TGTGCCAGCAGTCTGACAGGCTCTCTTTCCTACGAGCAGTACTTC.